This T cell receptor beta chain was sequenced for a study of CD8 T cells in ankylosing spondylitis. Study observations and caveats: Clones linked to disease were reported to show significant enrichment in matched ankylosing spondylitis synovial fluid. Earlier reports found some motif variants in synovial fluid and blood in reactive arthritis. Disease-linked clones displayed a CD8+ phenotype and appeared relatively rarely in peripheral blood. Eight or nine highly homologous variants made up a TCR beta motif that seemed to typify ankylosing spondylitis blood.

Quantitative 5'-RACE with molecular barcodes was used to make the TCR beta libraries. TCRdb re-derived calls from the 5' RACE reads in MiXCR, one entry per CDR3 protein. The table includes about 440,000 distinct CDR3 sequences, 15% to 20% detected once. Points on this clonotype: Its antigen is currently unknown.

J was trimmed by 5 bases and V by 6 bases; bases with no gene match: 9. The length of the CDR3 is 14 residues. Looked up from germline, CDR1 is MDHEN and CDR2 is SYDVKM. The sequence was obtained from a male donor with ankylosing spondylitis. The chain uses TRBV28 and TRBJ2-5, with 7 positions matching TRBD1. Material for sequencing was blood, either unsorted or a sorted T cell fraction (not recorded which). Here the CDR3 reads CASRKQGSGETQYF. CDR3 sequence (DNA): TGTGCCAGCAGGAAACAGGGGTCGGGGGAGACCCAGTACTTC.